Below, one T cell receptor (beta chain) is given with its context. As yet, its antigen is unknown. The data derive from a study of memory CD4+ T cells and cytomegalovirus serostatus. J gave up 7 bases and V 6 bases, and 10 bases lay outside the gene matches. Germline CDR1 is SQVTM and CDR2 is ANQGSEA. The CDR3 is 13 amino acids. Study conclusions and caveats: Of under 200 reported CMV TCRbeta sequences, 55 to 80 were found in memory CD4+ repertoires.

Single viable CD3+CD4+CD8-CD45RO+ cells were sorted as the memory CD4+ T cells. Donors' CMV status reflects serum IgG against pp150, pp28, p38, p52. Study processing details: Out-of-frame sequences were removed, leaving around 2,000,000 distinct TCRbeta sequences. Only in-frame clones appear in the TCRdb table, and some are missing; sequencing was by immunoSEQ multiplex PCR. V and J calls and clone size are as listed in that table; D and trimming were resolved from the DNA. Here the sample spans tens of thousands of clones, about 79% being singletons. This rearrangement joins TRBV29-1 to TRBJ2-7, with TRBD2 matching over 9 bases. The sequence was obtained from an adult in good health and CMV-seronegative. Sequenced: memory CD4+ T cells from blood. CDR3 sequence (DNA): TGCAGCGTCTCGGGCGGGAGGGAGTCGGAGCAGTACTTC. It yields the protein CSVSGGRESEQYF.